This T cell receptor (beta chain) was identified during a study of T-cell memory formation after mild COVID-19. As for the study in general: Largely, the TCR clusters proved donor specific. Study conclusions and caveats: The CD4+ clones that contracted clustered mainly within CM and EM, and the CD8+ clones concentrated in EMRA.

TCRdb called the 5' RACE reads again in MiXCR, with one record for every CDR3 protein. This table holds approximately 300,000 distinct CDR3 sequences, around 8% found once. With regard to this clonotype: The antigen is undetermined.

Trimming took off 0 bases at V and 4 bases at J, with 9 bases between the two ends. The CDR3 runs 13 residues. The germline V gene has CDR1 DFQATT and CDR2 SNEGSKA (reference sequence). The material sequenced was PBMCs or a T cell subset sorted from them (not recorded which). This clonotype originated in a man aged 18 to 29 who had mild COVID-19 (a few samples of this study predate the infection). Cell type and time point are not known. The V call is TRBV20-1, the J call TRBJ1-2; D gene uncertain. The CDR3 sequence: CSARDAAIYGYTF. CDR3 bases: TGCAGTGCTAGAGATGCCGCGATCTATGGCTACACCTTC.